What follows describes a single TCR beta chain. Sample treatment: preoperative locoregional IRX-2 cytokine immunotherapy. Patients received preoperative, locoregional IRX-2 cytokine immunotherapy in a phase Ib study. This entry comes from a study of preoperative IRX-2 immunotherapy in early breast cancer. The method was immunoSEQ multiplex PCR; TCRdb's version includes in-frame clones alone and lacks a portion of them. Among approximately 100,000 clones, 75% to 90% were seen once, and the ten largest hold about 2.1%. Deletions cut 2 bases from V and 4 bases from J, with 8 bases between. This CDR3 is built from 13 residues. The germline V gene encodes CDR1 ENHRY and CDR2 SYGVKD.

The sequences come from tumor tissue, collected after IRX-2 immunotherapy. The source is a human donor with breast cancer. The rearrangement joins TRBV10-3 to TRBJ1-2; maybe TRBD1 (5 bases). For the CDR3, the DNA is TGTGCCATCAGTGAGAGGGACGGCTATGGCTACACCTTC. Its translation is CAISERDGYGYTF.